Listed below are T cell receptor beta chains from one sample, sequenced in a study of beta chain features in type 1 diabetes. TCRdb keeps only in-frame clones here, not all; method: immunoSEQ multiplex PCR. This table has some 130,000 clones, approximately 10% appearing once. Sample: central memory CD4+ T cells from blood. The receptor set was obtained from a man aged 30 to 39 with type 1 diabetes. Each CDR3 is given with its conserved first and last residue. D genes are given only for firm matches. Clone size is stated in some rows and not others, as once, few, many or a class when expanded.

D gene | J gene | clone size | V gene | CDR3 DNA | CDR3 protein
TRBD1 | TRBJ2-7 | many | TRBV30 | TGTGCCTGCGGGACAGAGAACTACGAGCAGTACTTC | CACGTENYEQYF
TRBD2 | TRBJ2-2 | - | TRBV11-2 | TGTGCCAGCAGCTTCCGAGCGGGGGCGAACACCGGGGAGCTGTTTTTT | CASSFRAGANTGELFF
- | TRBJ2-5 | - | TRBV27 | TGTGCCAGCAGTCCTGGTGACAGTCAAGAGACCCAGTACTTC | CASSPGDSQETQYF
- | TRBJ2-7 | - | TRBV11-2 | TGTGCCAGCAGCCCCCGGGTGGGCGAGCAGTACTTC | CASSPRVGEQYF
- | TRBJ2-5 | few | TRBV11-2 | TGTGCCAGCAGCTTAGACTTCACCGGGGCGGGGCAGGAAGAGACCCAGTACTTC | CASSLDFTGAGQEETQYF
- | TRBJ2-5 | few | TRBV29-1 | TGCAGCGTTGATGCGGGGGCGTCACAAGAGACCCAGTACTTC | CSVDAGASQETQYF
TRBD1 | TRBJ1-4 | - | TRBV4-3 | TGCGCCAGCAGCCAAGCGCAGGGGGCGACTAATGAAAAACTGTTTTTT | CASSQAQGATNEKLFF
- | TRBJ2-2 | few | TRBV7-2 | TGTGCCAGCAGCTTAGGACTCGCGAGGACCGGGGAGCTGTTTTTT | CASSLGLARTGELFF
TRBD1 | TRBJ2-5 | - | TRBV27 | TGTGCCAGTAAACCGACAGGGGCAGGGGAGACCCAGTACTTC | CASKPTGAGETQYF
TRBD1 | TRBJ1-2 | few | TRBV7-9 | TGTGCCAGCAGCTTAGGACAGGGGGCGAGTAACTATGGCTACACCTTC | CASSLGQGASNYGYTF
TRBD1 | TRBJ1-1 | few | TRBV4-3 | TGCGCCAGCAGCCAAGATCGCCCAGGGGGGTCTGAAGCTTTCTTT | CASSQDRPGGSEAFF
TRBD1 | TRBJ2-2 | few | TRBV4-3 | TGCGCCAGCAGCCCCGGGACAGGGGATGGAACCGGGGAGCTGTTTTTT | CASSPGTGDGTGELFF
- | TRBJ1-4 | few | TRBV5-1 | TGCGCCAGCAGCTTCTCCGGGGAGGAGGAAAAACTGTTTTTT | CASSFSGEEEKLFF
- | TRBJ1-2 | few | TRBV6-5 | TGTGCCAGCAGCTTCAGACTTACTAACTATGGCTACACCTTC | CASSFRLTNYGYTF
- | TRBJ2-1 | few | TRBV2 | TGTGCCAGCAGTGGGATGCGGGACAATGAGCAGTTCTTC | CASSGMRDNEQFF
- | TRBJ1-1 | - | TRBV29-1 | TGCAGCGTTCTAGGGGGGGGAGGAGCTTTCTTT | CSVLGGGGAFF
TRBD2 | TRBJ2-1 | - | TRBV5-5 | TGTGCCAGCAGCACGTCGGGGGGACGCGAGCAGTTCTTC | CASSTSGGREQFF
TRBD2 | TRBJ2-1 | - | TRBV5-4 | TGTGCCAGCAGCAGCACAGCGGGCGGGGGATGGGGTGAGCAGTTCTTC | CASSSTAGGGWGEQFF
- | TRBJ2-3 | - | TRBV4-1 | TGTGCCAGCAGCCAAGATGGACAGACTACAGATACGCAGTATTTT | CASSQDGQTTDTQYF
TRBD1 | TRBJ2-7 | few | TRBV5-1 | TGCGCCAGCAGCGCCGGGACAGGGCAACGCTACGAGCAGTACTTC | CASSAGTGQRYEQYF
TRBD1 | TRBJ2-3 | few | TRBV5-1 | TGCGCCAGCAGCGAGAACCCCGGGACAGACACAGATACGCAGTATTTT | CASSENPGTDTDTQYF
- | TRBJ2-1 | - | TRBV7-8 | TGTGCCAGCAGCTCCCAACTAGGTGATGAGCAGTTCTTC | CASSSQLGDEQFF
- | TRBJ1-2 | few | TRBV4-2 | TGTGCCAGCGGGGGGGCCGGCGGCTACACCTTC | CASGGAGGYTF
- | TRBJ2-5 | few | TRBV11-2 | TGTGCCAGCAGCTTAAGCGGACGGGGAGAGACCCAGTACTTC | CASSLSGRGETQYF
- | TRBJ1-5 | - | TRBV4-3 | TGCGCCAGCAGCCAAGATCGGTTTCAGCCCCAGCATTTT | CASSQDRFQPQHF
TRBD1 | TRBJ1-1 | - | TRBV6-6 | TGTGCCAGCAGTTGGGACAGGGCTGAAGCTTTCTTT | CASSWDRAEAFF
TRBD1 | TRBJ1-2 | few | TRBV5-1 | TGCGCCAGCAGCTTAGGGACAGGGGGCGGTGGCGGTGGCTACACCTTC | CASSLGTGGGGGGYTF
TRBD1 | TRBJ2-1 | many | TRBV2 | TGTGCCAGCAGACAACCCGGGACAGGTCTCAATGAGCAGTTCTTC | CASRQPGTGLNEQFF
TRBD1 | TRBJ1-2 | few | TRBV29-1 | TGCAGCGCTGGACAGGGCACCGCTAACTATGGCTACACCTTC | CSAGQGTANYGYTF
- | TRBJ1-5 | few | TRBV9 | TGTGCCAGCAGCGTGGACAGTCAAAGTCAGCCCCAGCATTTT | CASSVDSQSQPQHF
- | TRBJ1-1 | - | TRBV30 | TGTGCCTGGAGTGTACAGACGGACACTGAAGCTTTCTTT | CAWSVQTDTEAFF
TRBD2 | TRBJ2-7 | many | TRBV18 | TGTGCCAGCTCACACAAGACTAGCGGGGGGGCGAAGCAGTACTTC | CASSHKTSGGAKQYF
TRBD1 | TRBJ2-5 | - | TRBV4-2 | TGTGCCAGCAGCCAGGTTGACAGGGAAGAGACCCAGTACTTC | CASSQVDREETQYF
TRBD2 | TRBJ2-5 | - | TRBV11-3 | TGTGCCAGCAGCTTGGGGACTAGCGCGGAGACCCAGTACTTC | CASSLGTSAETQYF
- | TRBJ1-1 | few | TRBV28 | TGTGCCAGCAGCTCCGAAGGGGTCGGGAGGACTGAAGCTTTCTTT | CASSSEGVGRTEAFF
TRBD1 | TRBJ2-1 | - | TRBV2 | TGTGCCAGCAGTGGGGGACAGGGTAATAGGGATGAGCAGTTCTTC | CASSGGQGNRDEQFF
- | TRBJ2-7 | few | TRBV7-8 | TGTGCCAGCAGCTTAGCGCACAGTACCTACGAGCAGTACTTC | CASSLAHSTYEQYF
TRBD2 | TRBJ2-7 | - | TRBV7-2 | TGTGCCAGCAGTCCCCGACTAGCGGGGCCCGAGCAGTACTTC | CASSPRLAGPEQYF
TRBD1 | TRBJ2-7 | few | TRBV20-1 | TGCAGTGCCCCAGACAGGGAGAAGCAGTACTTC | CSAPDREKQYF
- | TRBJ2-7 | - | TRBV29-1 | TGCAGCGTTGGAGGGACCTACGAGCAGTACTTC | CSVGGTYEQYF
TRBD2 | TRBJ2-1 | - | TRBV9 | TGTGCCAGCAGCGCACGGACTAGCGGGGGGCTCAATGAGCAGTTCTTC | CASSARTSGGLNEQFF
- | TRBJ2-1 | - | TRBV7-2 | TGTGCCAGCAGAAGCGCCACCTACAATGAGCAGTTCTTC | CASRSATYNEQFF
TRBD1 | TRBJ2-5 | - | TRBV7-2 | TGTGCCAGCAGCCTCGACAGGGCCAAGACCCAGTACTTC | CASSLDRAKTQYF
- | TRBJ1-6 | - | TRBV7-2 | TGTGCCAGCAGCTCCCCCATGGACATGGCGATAGGATCCCTCCACTTT | CASSSPMDMAIGSLHF
- | TRBJ1-1 | - | TRBV5-6 | TGTGCCAGCAGCTTGGCGGGTAAAGCTGAAGCTTTCTTT | CASSLAGKAEAFF
- | TRBJ2-3 | few | TRBV5-4 | TGTGCCAGCAGGCAAGGGACTTCCACTAGCACAGATACGCAGTATTTT | CASRQGTSTSTDTQYF